One T cell receptor (beta chain) is described in this entry. Its antigen is not known. This CDR3 comprises 15 residues. V lost 1 base and J lost 4, with 13 bases in between. The germline CDR1 and CDR2 sequences are SGHNT and YENEEA. The record originates from a study of cytomegalovirus exposure and HLA in healthy donors. The study's findings and limits: Specificity for CMV antigens was confirmed in vitro for a few of the CMV-associated chains. The authors later found most CMV-associated TCR beta chains appeared HLA-restricted.

Primers included in the PCR were 60 Vbeta and 13 Jbeta primers. Repertoires were generated with immunoSEQ multiplex PCR, while TCRdb's copy carries only in-frame clones and drops some. This table holds around 200,000 clones, about 79% found once. The chain links TRBV11-3 to TRBJ2-5; TRBD1 is a possible D gene (6 bases). The receptor's source is a girl aged 2 to 10 in good health and CMV-seropositive. Material: PBMCs. CDR3 amino acids: CASSLGGGQLETQYF. DNA of the CDR3: TGTGCCAGCAGCTTAGGGGGTGGACAGCTAGAGACCCAGTACTTC.